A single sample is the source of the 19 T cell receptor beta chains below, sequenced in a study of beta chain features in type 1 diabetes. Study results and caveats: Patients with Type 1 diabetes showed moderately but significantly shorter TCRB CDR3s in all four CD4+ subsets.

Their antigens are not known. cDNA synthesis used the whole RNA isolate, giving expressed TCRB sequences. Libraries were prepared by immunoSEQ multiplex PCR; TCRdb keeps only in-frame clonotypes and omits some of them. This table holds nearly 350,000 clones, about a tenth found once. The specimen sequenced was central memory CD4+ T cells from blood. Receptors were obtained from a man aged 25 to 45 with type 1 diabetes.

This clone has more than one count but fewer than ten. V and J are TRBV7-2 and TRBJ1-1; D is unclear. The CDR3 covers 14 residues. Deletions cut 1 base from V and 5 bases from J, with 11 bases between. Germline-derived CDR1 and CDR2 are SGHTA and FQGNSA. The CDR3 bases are TGTGCCAGCAGCTTAGTCGGCGGTGAAACTGAAGCTTTCTTT. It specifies CASSLVGGETEAFF.

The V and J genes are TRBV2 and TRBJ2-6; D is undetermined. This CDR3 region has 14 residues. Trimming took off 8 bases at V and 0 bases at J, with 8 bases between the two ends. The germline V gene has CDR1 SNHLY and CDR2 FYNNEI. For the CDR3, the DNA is TGTGCCAGCTATAGGTACTCTGGGGCCAACGTCCTGACTTTC. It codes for CASYRYSGANVLTF.

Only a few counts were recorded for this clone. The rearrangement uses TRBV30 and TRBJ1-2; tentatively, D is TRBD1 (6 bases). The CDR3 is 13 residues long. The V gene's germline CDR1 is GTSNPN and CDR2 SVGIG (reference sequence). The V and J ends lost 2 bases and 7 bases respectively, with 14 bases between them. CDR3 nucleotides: TGTGCCTGGAGTATCACAGGGAAGGGTGGCTACACCTTC. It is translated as CAWSITGKGGYTF. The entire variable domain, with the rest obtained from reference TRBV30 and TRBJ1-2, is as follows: SQTIHQWPATLVQPVGSPLSLECTVEGTSNPNLYWYRQAAGRGLQLLFYSVGIGQISSEVPQNLSASRPQDRQFILSSKKLLLSDSGFYLCAWSITGKGGYTFGSGTRLTVV.

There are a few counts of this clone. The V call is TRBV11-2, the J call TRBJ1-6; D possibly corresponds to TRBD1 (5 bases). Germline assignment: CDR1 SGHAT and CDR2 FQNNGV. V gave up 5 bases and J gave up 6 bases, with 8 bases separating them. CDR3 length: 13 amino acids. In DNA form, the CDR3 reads TGTGCCAGCAGCCGGGACGCTAATTCACCCCTCCACTTT. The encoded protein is CASSRDANSPLHF.

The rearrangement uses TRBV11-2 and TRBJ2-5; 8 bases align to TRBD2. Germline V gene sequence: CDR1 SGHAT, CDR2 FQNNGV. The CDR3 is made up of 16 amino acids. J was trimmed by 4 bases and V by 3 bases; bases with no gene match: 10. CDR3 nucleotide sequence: TGTGCCAGCAGCTTCCTAAACCCTAGCGGGCGAGAGACCCAGTACTTC. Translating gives CASSFLNPSGRETQYF.

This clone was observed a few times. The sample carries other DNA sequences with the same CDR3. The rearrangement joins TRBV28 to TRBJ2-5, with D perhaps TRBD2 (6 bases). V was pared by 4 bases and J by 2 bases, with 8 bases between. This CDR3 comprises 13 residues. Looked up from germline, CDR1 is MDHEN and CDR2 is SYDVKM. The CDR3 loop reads CASSSGGQETQYF. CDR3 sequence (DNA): TGTGCCAGCAGTTCTGGGGGGCAAGAGACCCAGTACTTC.

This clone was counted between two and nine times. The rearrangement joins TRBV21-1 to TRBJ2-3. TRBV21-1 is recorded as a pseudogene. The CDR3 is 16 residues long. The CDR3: CASSKGWDLSTDTQYF. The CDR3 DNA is TGTGCCAGCAGCAAAGGATGGGACCTTAGCACAGATACGCAGTATTTT.

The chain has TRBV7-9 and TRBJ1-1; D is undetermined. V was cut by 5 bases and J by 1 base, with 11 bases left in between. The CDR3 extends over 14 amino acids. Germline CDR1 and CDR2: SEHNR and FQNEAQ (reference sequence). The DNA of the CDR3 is TGTGCCAGCAGCAAGAGCCCAGCGAACACTGAAGCTTTCTTT. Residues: CASSKSPANTEAFF.

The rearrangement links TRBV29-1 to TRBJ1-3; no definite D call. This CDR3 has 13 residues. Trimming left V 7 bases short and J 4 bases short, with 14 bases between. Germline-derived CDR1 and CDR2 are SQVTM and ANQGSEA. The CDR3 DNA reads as TGCAGCGCCTCCCAAAGCAGCGGAAACACCATATATTTT. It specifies CSASQSSGNTIYF.

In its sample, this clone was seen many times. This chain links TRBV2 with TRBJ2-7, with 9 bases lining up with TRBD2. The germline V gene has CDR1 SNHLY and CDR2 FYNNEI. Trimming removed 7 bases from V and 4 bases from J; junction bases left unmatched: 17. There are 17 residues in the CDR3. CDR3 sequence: CASTPSAGGPASYEQYF. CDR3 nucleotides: TGTGCCAGCACCCCCTCAGCGGGGGGCCCCGCTTCGTACGAGCAGTACTTC.

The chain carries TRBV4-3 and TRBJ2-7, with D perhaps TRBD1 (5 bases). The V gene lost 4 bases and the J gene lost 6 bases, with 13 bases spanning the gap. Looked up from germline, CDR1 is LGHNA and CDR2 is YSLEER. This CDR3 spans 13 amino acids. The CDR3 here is CASSRVKGAEQYF. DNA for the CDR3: TGCGCCAGCAGCCGGGTTAAAGGGGCCGAGCAGTACTTC.

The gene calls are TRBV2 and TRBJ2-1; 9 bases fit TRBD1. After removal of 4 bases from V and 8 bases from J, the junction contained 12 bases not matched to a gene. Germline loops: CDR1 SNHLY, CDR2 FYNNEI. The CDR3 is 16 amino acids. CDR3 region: CASSASGTGNTHEQFF. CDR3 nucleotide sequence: TGTGCCAGCAGTGCGAGTGGGACAGGGAACACCCATGAGCAGTTCTTC.

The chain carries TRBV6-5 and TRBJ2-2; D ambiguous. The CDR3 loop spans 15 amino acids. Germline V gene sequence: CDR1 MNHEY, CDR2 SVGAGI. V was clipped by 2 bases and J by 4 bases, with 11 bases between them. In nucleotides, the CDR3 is TGTGCCAGCAGTTACGGCTTCGGTACCACCGGGGAGCTGTTTTTT. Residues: CASSYGFGTTGELFF.

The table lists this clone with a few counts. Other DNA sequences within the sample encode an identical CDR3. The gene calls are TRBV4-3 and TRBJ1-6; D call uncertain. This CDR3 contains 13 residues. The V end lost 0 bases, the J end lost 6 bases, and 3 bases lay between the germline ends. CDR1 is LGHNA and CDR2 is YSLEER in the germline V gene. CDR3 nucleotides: TGCGCCAGCAGCCAAGATGGTAATTCACCCCTCCACTTT. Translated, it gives CASSQDGNSPLHF.

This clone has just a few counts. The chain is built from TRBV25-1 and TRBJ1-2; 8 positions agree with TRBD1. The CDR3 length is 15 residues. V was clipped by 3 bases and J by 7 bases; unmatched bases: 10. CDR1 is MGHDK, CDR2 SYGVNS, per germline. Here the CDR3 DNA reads TGTGCCAGCAGTGATCCCCTCCAGGGGGCAGGTGGCTACACCTTC. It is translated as CASSDPLQGAGGYTF.

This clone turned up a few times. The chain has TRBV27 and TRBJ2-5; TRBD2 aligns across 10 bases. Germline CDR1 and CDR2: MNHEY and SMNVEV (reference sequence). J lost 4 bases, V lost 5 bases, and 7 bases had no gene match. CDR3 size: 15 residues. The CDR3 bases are TGTGCCAGCAGTCCACGGACTAGCGGCGGAGAGACCCAGTACTTC. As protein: CASSPRTSGGETQYF.

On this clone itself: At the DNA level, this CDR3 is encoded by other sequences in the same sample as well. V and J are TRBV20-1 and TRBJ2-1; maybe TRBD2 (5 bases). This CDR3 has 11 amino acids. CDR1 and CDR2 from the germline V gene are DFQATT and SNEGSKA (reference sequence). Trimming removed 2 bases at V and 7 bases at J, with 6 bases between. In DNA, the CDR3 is TGCAGTGCTAGAAGAGGGAATGAGCAGTTCTTC. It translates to CSARRGNEQFF.

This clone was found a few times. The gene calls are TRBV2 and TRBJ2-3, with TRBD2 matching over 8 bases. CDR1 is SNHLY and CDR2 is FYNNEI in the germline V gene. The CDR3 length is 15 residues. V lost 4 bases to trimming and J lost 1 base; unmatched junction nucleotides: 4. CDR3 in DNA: TGTGCCAGCAGTGGGGTGACTAGCGGCACAGATACGCAGTATTTT. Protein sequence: CASSGVTSGTDTQYF.

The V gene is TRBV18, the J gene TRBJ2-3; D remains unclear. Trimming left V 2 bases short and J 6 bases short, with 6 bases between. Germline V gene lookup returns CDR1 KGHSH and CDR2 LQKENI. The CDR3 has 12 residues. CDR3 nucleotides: TGTGCCAGCTCACCAACGCGGGATACGCAGTATTTT. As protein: CASSPTRDTQYF.